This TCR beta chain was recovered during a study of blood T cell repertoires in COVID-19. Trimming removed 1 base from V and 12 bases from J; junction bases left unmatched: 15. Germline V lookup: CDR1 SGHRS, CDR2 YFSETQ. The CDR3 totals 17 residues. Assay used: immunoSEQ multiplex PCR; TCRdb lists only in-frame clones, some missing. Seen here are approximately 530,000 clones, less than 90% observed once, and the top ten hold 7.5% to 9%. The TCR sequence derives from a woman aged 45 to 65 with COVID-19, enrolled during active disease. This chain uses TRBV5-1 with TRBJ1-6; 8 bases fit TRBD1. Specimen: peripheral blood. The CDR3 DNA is TGCGCCAGCAGCTTGCAAGGTGGTAGGACAGGGACACGACCCCTCCACTTT. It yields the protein CASSLQGGRTGTRPLHF.